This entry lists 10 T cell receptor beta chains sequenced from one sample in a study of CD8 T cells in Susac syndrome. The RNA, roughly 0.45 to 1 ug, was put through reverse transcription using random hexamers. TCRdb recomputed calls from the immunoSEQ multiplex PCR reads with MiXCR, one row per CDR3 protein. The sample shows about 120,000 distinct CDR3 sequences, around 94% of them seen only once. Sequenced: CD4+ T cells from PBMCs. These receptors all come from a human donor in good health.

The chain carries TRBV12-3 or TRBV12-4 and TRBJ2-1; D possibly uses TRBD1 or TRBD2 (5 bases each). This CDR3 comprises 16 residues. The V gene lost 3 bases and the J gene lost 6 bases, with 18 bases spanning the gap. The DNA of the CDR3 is TGTGCCAGCAGTTTGGGTCAGGGAGAGGGGATCAATGAGCAGTTCTTC. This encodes CASSLGQGEGINEQFF.

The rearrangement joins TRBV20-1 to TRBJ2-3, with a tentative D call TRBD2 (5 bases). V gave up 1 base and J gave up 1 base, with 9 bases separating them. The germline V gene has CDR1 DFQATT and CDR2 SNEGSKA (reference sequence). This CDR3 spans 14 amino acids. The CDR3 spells CSARAGSGTDTQYF. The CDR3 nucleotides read TGCAGTGCTAGAGCGGGATCGGGCACAGATACGCAGTATTTT.

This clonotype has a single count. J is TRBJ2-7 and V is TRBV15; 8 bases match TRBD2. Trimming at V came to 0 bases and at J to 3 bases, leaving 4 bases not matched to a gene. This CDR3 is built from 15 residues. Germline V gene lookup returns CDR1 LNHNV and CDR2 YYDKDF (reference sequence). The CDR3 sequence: CATSRERGTSYEQYF. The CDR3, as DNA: TGTGCCACCAGCAGAGAACGGGGGACTAGCTACGAGCAGTACTTC. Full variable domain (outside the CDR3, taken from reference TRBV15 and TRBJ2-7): DAMVIQNPRYQVTQFGKPVTLSCSQTLNHNVMYWYQQKSSQAPKLLFHYYDKDFNNEADTPDNFQSRRPNTSFCFLDIRSPGLGDTAMYLCATSRERGTSYEQYFGPGTRLTVT.

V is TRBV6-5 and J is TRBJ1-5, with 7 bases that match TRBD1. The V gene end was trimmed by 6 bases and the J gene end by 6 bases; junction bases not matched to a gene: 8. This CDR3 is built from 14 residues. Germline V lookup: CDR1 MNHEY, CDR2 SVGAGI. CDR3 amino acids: CASSQGGSGQPQHF. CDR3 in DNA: TGTGCCAGCAGCCAGGGGGGTTCTGGTCAGCCCCAGCATTTT.

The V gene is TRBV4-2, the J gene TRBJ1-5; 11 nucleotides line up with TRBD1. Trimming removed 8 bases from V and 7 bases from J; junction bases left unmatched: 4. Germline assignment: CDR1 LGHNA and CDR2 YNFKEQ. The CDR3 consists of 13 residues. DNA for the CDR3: TGTGCCAGCGGACAGGGGGCAGGACAGCCCCAGCATTTT. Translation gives CASGQGAGQPQHF.

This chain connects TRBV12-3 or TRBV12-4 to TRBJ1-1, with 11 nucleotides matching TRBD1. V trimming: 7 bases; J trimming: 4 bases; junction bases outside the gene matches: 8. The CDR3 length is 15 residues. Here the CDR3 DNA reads TGTGCCAGCACCCCCCGGGACAGGGGGTTCACTGAAGCTTTCTTT. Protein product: CASTPRDRGFTEAFF.

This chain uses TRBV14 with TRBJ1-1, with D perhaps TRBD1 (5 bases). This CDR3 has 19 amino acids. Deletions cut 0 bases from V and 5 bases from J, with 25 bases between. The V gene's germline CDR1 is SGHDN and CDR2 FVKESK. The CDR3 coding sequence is TGTGCCAGCAGCCAAGAAGGTTTGAATTGGGTCAGGGTGTTGACTGAAGCTTTCTTT. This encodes CASSQEGLNWVRVLTEAFF.

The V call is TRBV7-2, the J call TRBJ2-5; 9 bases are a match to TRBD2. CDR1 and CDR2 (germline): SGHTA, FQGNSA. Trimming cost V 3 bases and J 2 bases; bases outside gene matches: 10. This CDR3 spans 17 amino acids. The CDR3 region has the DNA TGTGCCAGCAGCTTCTCCGGGACTAGCTTACCTCAAGAGACCCAGTACTTC. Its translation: CASSFSGTSLPQETQYF. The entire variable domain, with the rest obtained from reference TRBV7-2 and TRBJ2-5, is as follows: GAGVSQSPSNKVTEKGKDVELRCDPISGHTALYWYRQSLGQGLEFLIYFQGNSAPDKSGLPSDRFSAERTGGSVSTLTIQRTQQEDSAVYLCASSFSGTSLPQETQYFGPGTRLLVL.

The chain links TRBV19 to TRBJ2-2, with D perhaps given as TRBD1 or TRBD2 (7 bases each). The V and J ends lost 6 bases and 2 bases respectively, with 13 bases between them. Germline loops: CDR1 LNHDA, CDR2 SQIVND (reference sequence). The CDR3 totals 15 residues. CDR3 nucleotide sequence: TGTGCCAGTAGCGCAGGGGGGGTCAACACCGGGGAGCTGTTTTTT. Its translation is CASSAGGVNTGELFF. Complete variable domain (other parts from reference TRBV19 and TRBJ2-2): DGGITQSPKYLFRKEGQNVTLSCEQNLNHDAMYWYRQDPGQGLRLIYYSQIVNDFQKGDIAEGYSVSREKKESFPLTVTSAQKNPTAFYLCASSAGGVNTGELFFGEGSRLTVL.

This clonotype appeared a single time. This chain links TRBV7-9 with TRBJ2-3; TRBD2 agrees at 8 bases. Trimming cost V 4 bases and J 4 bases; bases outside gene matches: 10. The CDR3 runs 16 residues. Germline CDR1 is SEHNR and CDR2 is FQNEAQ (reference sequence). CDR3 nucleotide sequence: TGTGCCAGCAGCTCACCATGGACTAGCCCCGCAGATACGCAGTATTTT. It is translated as CASSSPWTSPADTQYF.